This T cell receptor (beta chain) was observed in a study of blood T cell repertoires in COVID-19. Study as a whole: From the United States, Italy and Spain came samples of acute and convalescent COVID-19. The cDNA or gDNA used as material had been derived from T cells, B-cell-depleted T cells, or PBMCs.

Original handling: The assay estimated nucleated cells by amplifying reference gene primers. Data came from immunoSEQ multiplex PCR; TCRdb stores just in-frame clones and leaves some out. The V and J calls and clone size come from that table; D and trimming were worked out from the DNA. Of around 90,000 clones listed, roughly four fifths are singletons. The CDR3 spans 15 residues. V dropped 4 bases and J dropped 5; count of bases not matched to a gene: 7. Germline V gene data show CDR1 as MDHEN and CDR2 as SYDVKM. The TCR originated in a human donor in a cohort sampled during active COVID-19. This chain joins TRBV28 and TRBJ1-3; 8 positions agree with TRBD1. Sequencing used peripheral blood. The CDR3 DNA reads TGTGCCAGCAGTTACACAGGGGGAGGTAGAAACACCATATATTTT. This gives the protein CASSYTGGGRNTIYF.